This record covers a single TCR beta chain. This sample was taken from a study of blood T cell repertoires in COVID-19. In the study overall: Collection of acute and convalescent COVID-19 samples took place in the United States, Italy and Spain. The analysed material was cDNA or gDNA that came from T cells, B-cell-depleted T cells, or PBMCs.

How the authors handled the data: It was from reference gene primer amplification that nucleated cell counts were estimated. The assay was immunoSEQ multiplex PCR, and TCRdb's table has in-frame clones only and misses some. The V and J calls and clone size are taken from that table; D and trimming were inferred from the DNA. The table lists 120,000 or so clones, 79% of them singletons. This TCR derives from a man aged 40-49 years with active or convalescent COVID-19. Sample: peripheral blood.

The chain's CDR3 is CAWSRGLGQWRNQPQHF. The CDR3 DNA reads as TGTGCCTGGAGTCGAGGTTTGGGGCAGTGGCGCAATCAGCCCCAGCATTTT. The chain links TRBV30 to TRBJ1-5, with D perhaps matching TRBD1 (5 bases). Trimming removed 2 bases at V and 2 bases at J, with 19 bases between. Germline lookup yields CDR1 GTSNPN and CDR2 SVGIG (reference sequence). The CDR3 contains 17 residues.